These T cell receptor beta chains were read from a single sample in a study of neurological immune-mediated disorders. TCRdb itself ran the 5' RACE reads through MiXCR, one entry per CDR3 protein. The sample carries around 47,000 distinct CDR3 sequences, 20% to 25% recorded once. What was sequenced was PBMCs. The receptors come from a man between 60 and 75 years old with HTLV-1-associated myelopathy (HAM/TSP). The CDR3 runs from the conserved cysteine through the conserved F or W. The D gene is left open where the match is weak. The size of a clone is reported for some rows only, either as once, few or many, or as a class for expanded clones.

>.|.|TRBJ1-4|TRBV5-1
TGCGCCAGCAGCTTGGACGGGGGCTCCCCCTCGGATGAAAAACTGTTTTTT
CASSLDGGSPSDEKLFF
>TRBD1|many|TRBJ1-1|TRBV12-3/TRBV12-4
TGTGCCAGCAGTCATAATCCAGGGGGAGCTTTCTTT
CASSHNPGGAFF
>.|many|TRBJ2-2|TRBV12-3/TRBV12-4
TGTGCCAGCAGTTTACAGGGGTCGGTCGGGGAGCTGTTTTTT
CASSLQGSVGELFF
>.|many|TRBJ2-7|TRBV11-1
TGTGCCAGCAGCTTAGCGACGGGACTTTACGAGCAGTACTTC
CASSLATGLYEQYF
>TRBD1|many|TRBJ2-1|TRBV28
TGTGCCAGCAGGACCGGGACAGGCCTTTACAATGAGCAGTTCTTC
CASRTGTGLYNEQFF
>.|many|TRBJ2-6|TRBV10-3
TGTGCCATCAGTGTGGGCAGCCCTCAGTCTGGGGCCAACGTCCTGACTTTC
CAISVGSPQSGANVLTF
>TRBD1|many|TRBJ1-5|TRBV20-1
TGCAGTGCTCGACAGGGGGGGGGGTATAGCAATCAGCCCCAGCATTTT
CSARQGGGYSNQPQHF
>.|many|TRBJ1-2|TRBV6-6
TGTGCCAGCAGTTACGGAAGGGGGTATGGCTACACCTTC
CASSYGRGYGYTF
>TRBD1|many|TRBJ1-5|TRBV7-9
TGTGCCAGCAGCTTAGAGGGAGCAGGGGGGAATCAGCCCCAGCATTTT
CASSLEGAGGNQPQHF
>TRBD1|many|TRBJ1-6|TRBV15
TGTGCCACCAGCAGAGATCCGGGACAGCCTAATTCACCCCTCCACTTT
CATSRDPGQPNSPLHF
>TRBD2|many|TRBJ2-1|TRBV20-1
TGCAGTGCTAGAGATCCAACGGGGAGGGTGGATGAGCAGTTCTTC
CSARDPTGRVDEQFF
>.|many|TRBJ2-1|TRBV5-6
TGTGCCAGCGGGTCCTTCGGCGAGCAGTTCTTC
CASGSFGEQFF
>.|.|TRBJ1-2|TRBV6-6
TGTGCCAGCAGTTACTCCCCAGGGTATGGCTACACCTTC
CASSYSPGYGYTF
>.|many|TRBJ1-2|TRBV28
TGTGCCAGCAGTCTGTATGTCGGCAGGGAAGAGGCTAACTATGGCTACACCTTC
CASSLYVGREEANYGYTF
>TRBD1|many|TRBJ1-2|TRBV28
TGTGCCAGCGGCGAAGGACAGGACTATGGCTACACCTTC
CASGEGQDYGYTF
>.|many|TRBJ1-1|TRBV20-1
TGCAGTGCTCCCCGCTCGGGGCCGAGGTCTGAAGCTTTCTTT
CSAPRSGPRSEAFF
>.|.|TRBJ2-7|TRBV3-1
TGTGCCAGCAGCTTCCGGGGGGCGAAAACCTACGAGCAGTACTTC
CASSFRGAKTYEQYF
>.|many|TRBJ2-2|TRBV27
TGTGCCAGCAAGCCTAGCACGAACACCGGGGAGCTGTTTTTT
CASKPSTNTGELFF
>TRBD2|many|TRBJ2-7|TRBV4-1
TGCGCCAGCAGCCAAGGACTAGCGGACTTCTCCTACGAGCAGTACTTC
CASSQGLADFSYEQYF
>TRBD2|medium-sized|TRBJ2-5|TRBV7-9
TGTGCCACCCGGGAGGACCGCGGGTCAACCCAGTACTTC
CATREDRGSTQYF
>.|many|TRBJ1-5|TRBV2
TGTGCCAGCAGCGCAGACAGCGACCGGGCTCAGCCCCAGCATTTT
CASSADSDRAQPQHF
>.|many|TRBJ1-4|TRBV5-1
TGCGCCAGCAGCTTGGGTGCCGGGGTTGAAAAACTGTTTTTT
CASSLGAGVEKLFF
>.|.|TRBJ2-1|TRBV20-1
TGCAGTGCTAAGCAGCGTGAGGGTTTCTACTACAATGAGCAGTTCTTC
CSAKQREGFYYNEQFF
>TRBD2|many|TRBJ2-1|TRBV20-1
TGCAGTGCCCCTAGGACTAGCGGGAGTTACGGTGAGCAGTTCTTC
CSAPRTSGSYGEQFF
>.|many|TRBJ1-3|TRBV19
TGTGCCAGTAGTATCGGATGGGGCACCATATATTTT
CASSIGWGTIYF
>.|many|TRBJ2-3|TRBV29-1
TGCAGCGTTGGGGCGGGCGCCAGCACAGATACGCAGTATTTT
CSVGAGASTDTQYF
>TRBD1|.|TRBJ1-5|TRBV6-6
TGTGCCAGCAGTAATCGACAGGGGGACAATCAGCCCCAGCATTTT
CASSNRQGDNQPQHF
>TRBD2|.|TRBJ2-1|TRBV6-2/TRBV6-3
TGTGCCAGCAGTTACTCGAGCGGGATGATCCATGAGCAGTTCTTC
CASSYSSGMIHEQFF
>.|many|TRBJ2-7|TRBV20-1
TGCAGTGCTAGAGTCCCGCCCTTGGAGCAGTACTTC
CSARVPPLEQYF
>TRBD2|medium-sized|TRBJ2-3|TRBV5-1
TGCGCCAGCAGCCAGGGACTAGTCTTCGATACGCAGTATTTT
CASSQGLVFDTQYF
>TRBD2|.|TRBJ2-1|TRBV20-1
TGCAGTGCGGAGGGTAGCGGGAGGCTGGATGAGCAGTTCTTC
CSAEGSGRLDEQFF
>.|.|TRBJ2-7|TRBV3-1
TGTGCCAGCAGCCAAGATTCCGGCAATCCGTACTTC
CASSQDSGNPYF
>.|many|TRBJ1-1|TRBV25-1
TGTGCCAGCAGTGAATACGCCGCCGTAGGGACAACTTTCTTT
CASSEYAAVGTTFF
>.|many|TRBJ2-3|TRBV7-6
TGTGCCAGCAGCCCACAGGGAAGCAAGCAGTATTTT
CASSPQGSKQYF
>TRBD1|many|TRBJ1-3|TRBV3-1
TGTGCCAGCAGCCAGCTAGGGGGCAGCTCTGGAAACACCATATATTTT
CASSQLGGSSGNTIYF
>TRBD2|many|TRBJ2-7|TRBV29-1
TGCAGCGTTGAGGGGGGGTTCCCGTACGAGCAGTACTTC
CSVEGGFPYEQYF
>.|many|TRBJ2-1|TRBV12-3/TRBV12-4
TGTGCCAGCAGTTTCGGGAGTGGGTCCTACAATGAGCAGTTCTTC
CASSFGSGSYNEQFF
>.|many|TRBJ1-2|TRBV20-1
TGCAGTGCGATGGGTCGGGGGGACTATGGCTACACCTTC
CSAMGRGDYGYTF
>TRBD1|many|TRBJ1-2|TRBV5-1
TGCGCCAGCAGCCCGAGGGGGGACAGGGCGGCGACCGATGGCTACACCTTC
CASSPRGDRAATDGYTF
>TRBD1|.|TRBJ1-5|TRBV20-1
TGCAGTGCAGCGACAGGGACCAATCAGCCCCAGCATTTT
CSAATGTNQPQHF
>.|many|TRBJ2-1|TRBV25-1
TGTGCCAGCAGTGAAGATCGGCAGGCGAATGAGCAGTTCTTC
CASSEDRQANEQFF
>.|many|TRBJ1-3|TRBV5-1
TGCGCCAGCAGCTTGGAGGGAAACTCTGGAAACACCATATATTTT
CASSLEGNSGNTIYF
>.|few|TRBJ2-2|TRBV29-1
TGCAGCGTTGGTATGGGGGCCGGTACCGGGGAGCTGTTTTTT
CSVGMGAGTGELFF
>TRBD1|.|TRBJ2-7|TRBV12-3/TRBV12-4
TGTTCCAGCAGCTTTAACGGGAGACAGGGGGGCGAGCAGTACTTC
CSSSFNGRQGGEQYF
>TRBD1|.|TRBJ1-5|TRBV20-1
TGCATTGCTAGAGACGGGACAGCAGCTCAGCCCCAACATTTT
CIARDGTAAQPQHF
>TRBD1|few|TRBJ2-3|TRBV7-3
TGTGCCAGCAGCCCACACAGGGGCGACACAGATACGCAGTATTTT
CASSPHRGDTDTQYF